Listed below are T cell receptor beta chains from one sample, sequenced in a study of T cells in Graves' hyperthyroidism and ophthalmopathy. TCRdb re-called the multiplex PCR reads through MiXCR, storing one row per CDR3 protein. Of fewer than 650,000 distinct CDR3 sequences in the sample, 11% to 15% were seen once. What was sequenced was blood. The receptors here all came from a woman between 18 and 30 years old with Graves' ophthalmopathy. CDR3s include the opening cysteine and the closing phenylalanine or tryptophan. The D gene is left open where the match is weak. Clone size is shown for a subset of rows, as once, few, many or a class of expanded clone.

J gene,clone size,D gene,V gene,CDR3 DNA,CDR3 protein
TRBJ1-5,many,NA,TRBV20-1,TGCAGTGCTCTTCCAAACGGCAATCAGCCCCAGCATTTT,CSALPNGNQPQHF
TRBJ1-1,many,NA,TRBV20-1,TGCAGTTCGAGAGTGAACACTGAAGCTTTCTTT,CSSRVNTEAFF
TRBJ2-7,many,TRBD2,TRBV20-1,TGCAGTGCTAGAGATCTTCGACTAGCGGGTCGTTACGAGCAGTACTTC,CSARDLRLAGRYEQYF
TRBJ2-1,many,NA,TRBV7-9,TGTGCCAGCACCCTAGGTTGGGGGGCAGTCTACAATGAGCAGTTCTTC,CASTLGWGAVYNEQFF
TRBJ2-1,many,TRBD1,TRBV9,TGTGCCAGCAGCACAGACGGGACAGGGAACAATGAGCAGTTCTTC,CASSTDGTGNNEQFF
TRBJ2-7,few,TRBD2,TRBV30,TGTGCCTGGAGTGTAGGGGGACTAGCGCGAACCTACGAGCAGTACTTC,CAWSVGGLARTYEQYF
TRBJ1-5,few,TRBD1,TRBV20-1,TGCAGTGCTAGTGGTCGGCAGGGGGCGCTTGATGGGAGCAATCAGCCCCAGCATTTT,CSASGRQGALDGSNQPQHF
TRBJ1-1,many,TRBD1,TRBV11-2,TGTGCCAGCAGCCCCCGACAGGGCGTTGCGAACACTGAAGCTTTCTTT,CASSPRQGVANTEAFF
TRBJ2-1,few,NA,TRBV19,TGTGCCAGTAGTGAATTGCCCCCGGGGGGCTACCTCAATGAGCAGTTCTTC,CASSELPPGGYLNEQFF
TRBJ2-7,few,TRBD2,TRBV20-1,TGCAGTGCTAGAGATCGTGCGGGAGTTAACGAGCAGTACTTC,CSARDRAGVNEQYF
TRBJ1-5,few,NA,TRBV28,TGTGCCAGCAGCATCGGGTGGGGCAATCAGCCCCAGCATTTT,CASSIGWGNQPQHF
TRBJ2-5,NA,NA,TRBV2,TGTGCCTGCAGTTCAGGGATTGCCGAGACCCAGTACTTC,CACSSGIAETQYF
TRBJ2-5,many,NA,TRBV2,TGTGCCAGCAGTGAAAGGACAGCGAAAGAGACCCAGTACTTC,CASSERTAKETQYF
TRBJ2-3,few,NA,TRBV14,TGTGCCAGCCTGAACCGGGACGTGGGGATTGTAGGGGGAGATACGCAGTATTTT,CASLNRDVGIVGGDTQYF
TRBJ2-7,many,TRBD2,TRBV27,TGTGCCAGCAGTTTGGGTAGCGGGAGACCCTACGAGCAGTACTTC,CASSLGSGRPYEQYF
TRBJ2-1,NA,TRBD2,TRBV7-2,TGTGCCAGCAGCTCGGGGACTAGCCGCACCAATGAGCAGTTCTTC,CASSSGTSRTNEQFF
TRBJ2-1,many,TRBD1,TRBV9,TGTGCCAGCAGCGTAGAACAGGGGGCGGATGAGCAGTTCTTC,CASSVEQGADEQFF
TRBJ1-1,many,NA,TRBV20-1,TGCAGTGCTACGAGCGGGGGCGATGAAGCTTTCTTT,CSATSGGDEAFF
TRBJ2-7,many,TRBD2,TRBV28,TGTGCCAGCAGCGCGGGTGGGGGGACTAGCGAGCAGTACTTC,CASSAGGGTSEQYF
TRBJ2-7,many,TRBD1,TRBV27,TGTGCCAGCAGTCTTTCCCGGACAGGGCACTACGAGCAGTACTTC,CASSLSRTGHYEQYF
TRBJ2-1,many,NA,TRBV19,TGTGCCAGTAGTATCCCTCCGTCAGTACGGGGGGAGCAGTTCTTC,CASSIPPSVRGEQFF
TRBJ2-7,many,NA,TRBV6-2/TRBV6-3,TGTGCCAGCAGTTCACGTGACAGGTCTCCTCGCAACTACGAGCAGTACTTC,CASSSRDRSPRNYEQYF
TRBJ2-7,NA,NA,TRBV14,TGTGCCAGCAGCCAAGGCAGGGTGCAGTACTTC,CASSQGRVQYF
TRBJ2-5,NA,TRBD1,TRBV7-3,TGTGCCAGCAGCTTAATACCCCCCGGGACAGGGAGGGAAGGCGAGACCCAGTACTTC,CASSLIPPGTGREGETQYF
TRBJ1-2,few,NA,TRBV20-1,TGCAGTGTATCCGGGACCGAGGATGGCTACACCTTC,CSVSGTEDGYTF
TRBJ1-3,many,NA,TRBV27,TGTGCCAGCAGTTTACTATGGGGAGGTGGAAACACCATATATTTT,CASSLLWGGGNTIYF
TRBJ2-1,many,TRBD2,TRBV7-6,TGTGCCAGCAGCTTAAGGCCGGGACTAGCGGGAGACAATGAGCAGTTCTTC,CASSLRPGLAGDNEQFF
TRBJ1-1,few,NA,TRBV5-1,TGCGCCAGCAGGTGGGACTACAGGACGAACACTGAAGCTTTCTTT,CASRWDYRTNTEAFF
TRBJ1-6,many,NA,TRBV7-2,TGTGCCAGCAGTCACGATAATAATTCACCCCTCCACTTT,CASSHDNNSPLHF
TRBJ1-1,few,NA,TRBV27,TGTGCCAGCAGGCTAGCTGCGGGGCTAAGTAACACTGAAGCTTTCTTT,CASRLAAGLSNTEAFF
TRBJ2-5,NA,NA,TRBV4-2,TGTGCCAGCAGCCAAGGAGTGGGGCCTGTCTGGGAGACCCAGTACTTC,CASSQGVGPVWETQYF
TRBJ1-2,few,TRBD1,TRBV12-3/TRBV12-4,TGTGCCAGCAGGGAGGGGGCGAGGGGCTACACCTTC,CASREGARGYTF
TRBJ2-7,many,NA,TRBV2,TGTGCCAGCAGTACTACGGGGCTCGAGCAGTACTTC,CASSTTGLEQYF
TRBJ2-7,many,NA,TRBV7-2,TGTGCCAGCAGCTTAGCCGGGAGTACATCCTACGAGCAGTACTTC,CASSLAGSTSYEQYF
TRBJ2-5,many,TRBD1,TRBV29-1,TGCAGCGTGGACGTGGGACAGGGTACGGAGACCCAGTACTTC,CSVDVGQGTETQYF
TRBJ1-6,NA,TRBD1,TRBV27,TGTGCCAGTGCCGGGACAGAAAATTCACCCCTCCACTTT,CASAGTENSPLHF
TRBJ1-6,many,NA,TRBV2,TGTGCCAGCAGGACTCTTTATAATTCACCCCTCCACTTT,CASRTLYNSPLHF
TRBJ2-2,many,TRBD1,TRBV6-1,TGTGCCATACAAAATTCCGGACAGGCGAACACCGGGGAGCTGTTTTTT,CAIQNSGQANTGELFF
TRBJ2-3,NA,TRBD2,TRBV6-4,TGTGCCAGCAGTGACGTAGCGGGAGGGATAGATACGCAGTATTTT,CASSDVAGGIDTQYF
TRBJ2-5,many,NA,TRBV20-1,TGCAGTGTCAAGGGGACACCTGGGGAGACCCAGTACTTC,CSVKGTPGETQYF
TRBJ2-2,many,NA,TRBV30,TGTGCCTGGAGTGTAGGACCGCCGAACACCGGGGAGCTGTTTTTT,CAWSVGPPNTGELFF
TRBJ1-2,NA,NA,TRBV5-4,TGTGCCAGCAGCTTAGCGACGGGTTCCTATGGCTACACCTTC,CASSLATGSYGYTF
TRBJ1-4,NA,TRBD1,TRBV25-1,TGTGCCAGCAGTCCATCCGGGACAGGCAGGCCTGAAAAACTGTTTTTT,CASSPSGTGRPEKLFF
TRBJ2-7,many,NA,TRBV20-1,TGCAGTGCTAGAGCCCCACGGGGATACGAGCAGTACTTC,CSARAPRGYEQYF
TRBJ2-3,many,NA,TRBV12-3/TRBV12-4,TGTGCCAGCAGAGGAGATACGCAGTATTTT,CASRGDTQYF